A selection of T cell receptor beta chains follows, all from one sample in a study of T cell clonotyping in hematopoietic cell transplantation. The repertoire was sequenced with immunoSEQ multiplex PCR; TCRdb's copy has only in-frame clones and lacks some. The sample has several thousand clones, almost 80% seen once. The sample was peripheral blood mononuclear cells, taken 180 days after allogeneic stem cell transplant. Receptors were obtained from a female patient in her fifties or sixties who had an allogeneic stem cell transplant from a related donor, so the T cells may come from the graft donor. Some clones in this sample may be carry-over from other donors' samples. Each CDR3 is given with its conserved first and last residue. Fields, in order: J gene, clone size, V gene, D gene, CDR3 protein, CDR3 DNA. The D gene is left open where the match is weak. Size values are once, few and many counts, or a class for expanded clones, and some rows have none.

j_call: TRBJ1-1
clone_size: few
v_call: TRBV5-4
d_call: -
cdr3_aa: CASSWGLTEAFF
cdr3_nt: TGTGCCAGCAGCTGGGGTTTGACTGAAGCTTTCTTT

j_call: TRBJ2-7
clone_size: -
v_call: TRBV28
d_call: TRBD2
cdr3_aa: CASSRTSGGAYEQYF
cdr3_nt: TGTGCCAGCAGTCGAACTAGCGGGGGTGCCTACGAGCAGTACTTC

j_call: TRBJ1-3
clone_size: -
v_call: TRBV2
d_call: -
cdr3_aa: CASSWTRSGNTIYF
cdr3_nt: TGTGCCAGCAGTTGGACCAGGTCCGGAAACACCATATATTTT

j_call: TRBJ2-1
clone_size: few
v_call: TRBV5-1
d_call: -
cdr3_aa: CASSPRERLKFF
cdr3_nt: TGCGCCAGCAGCCCACGGGAGCGACTTAAGTTCTTC

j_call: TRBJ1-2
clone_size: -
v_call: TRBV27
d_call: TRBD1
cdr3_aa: CASRESRDSNYGYTF
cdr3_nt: TGTGCCAGCAGAGAATCGAGGGACAGCAACTATGGCTACACCTTC

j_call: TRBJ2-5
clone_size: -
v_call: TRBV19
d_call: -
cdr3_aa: CASRPGTTNSETQYF
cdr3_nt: TGTGCCAGTAGACCGGGGACGACTAATTCGGAGACCCAGTACTTC

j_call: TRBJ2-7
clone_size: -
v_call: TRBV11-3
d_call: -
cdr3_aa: CASSLDGDGEQYF
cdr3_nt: TGTGCCAGCAGCTTAGACGGGGACGGCGAGCAGTACTTC

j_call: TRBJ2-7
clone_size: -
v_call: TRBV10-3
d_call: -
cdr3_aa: CAISRDSTYEQYF
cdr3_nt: TGTGCCATCAGTAGGGACTCTACCTACGAGCAGTACTTC

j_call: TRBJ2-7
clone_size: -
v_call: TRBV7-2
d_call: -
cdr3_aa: CASSLPGVEQYF
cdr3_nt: TGTGCCAGCAGTCTACCCGGGGTCGAGCAGTACTTC

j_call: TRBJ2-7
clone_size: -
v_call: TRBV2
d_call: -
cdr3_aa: CASSRRGGHEQYF
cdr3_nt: TGTGCCAGCAGTCGTAGGGGAGGCCACGAGCAGTACTTC

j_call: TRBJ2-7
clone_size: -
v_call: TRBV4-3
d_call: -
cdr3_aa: CASSPGGTSVGTVEQYF
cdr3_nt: TGCGCCAGCAGCCCAGGGGGGACAAGCGTCGGAACTGTCGAGCAGTACTTC